This record concerns one T cell receptor beta chain sequence. This may come from a read error, since a much larger clone is one base off. This entry belongs to a study of regulatory T cells in long-lasting Graves disease. Study-wide context: Positivity for TSH receptor antibodies plus over 5 years of antithyroid drugs meant persistent Graves' disease.

The TCR beta library used iRepertoire HTBI primers with Arm-PCR amplification of CDR3. One entry per CDR3 protein, called by TCRdb with MiXCR from the multiplex PCR reads. The sample has a few hundred thousand distinct CDR3 sequences; roughly a quarter are singletons. This CDR3 contains 18 residues. The junction had 11 bases not matched to a gene; V was cut back by 3 bases and J by 1 base. Germline V gives CDR1 MDHEN, CDR2 SYDVKM. The time point: persistent/refractory GD, antithyroid drugs over 5 years with positive TRAb. With RNA extracted from PBMCs as input, the TCR library was made. Sequencing used peripheral blood mononuclear cells (PBMCs), obtained when the disease was refractory, from a patient treated with antithyroid drugs. This TCR derives from a female donor with Graves disease. The chain combines TRBV28 with TRBJ1-4, with TRBD1 identical over 7 bases. In DNA form, the CDR3 reads TGTGCCAGCAGTTTCCTCCCCGGACAGGTTGTAACTAATGAAAAACTGTTTTTT. Protein sequence: CASSFLPGQVVTNEKLFF.